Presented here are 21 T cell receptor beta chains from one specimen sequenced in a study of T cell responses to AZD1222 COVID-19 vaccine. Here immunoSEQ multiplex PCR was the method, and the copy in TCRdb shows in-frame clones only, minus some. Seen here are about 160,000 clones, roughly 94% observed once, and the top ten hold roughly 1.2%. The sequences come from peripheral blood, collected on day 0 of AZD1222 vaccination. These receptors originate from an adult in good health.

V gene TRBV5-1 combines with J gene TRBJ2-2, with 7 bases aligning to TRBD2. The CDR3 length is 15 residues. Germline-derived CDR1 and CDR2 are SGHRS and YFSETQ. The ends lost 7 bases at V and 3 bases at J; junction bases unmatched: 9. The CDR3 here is CASFPGGTYTGELFF. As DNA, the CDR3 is TGCGCCAGCTTCCCCGGGGGGACGTACACCGGGGAGCTGTTTTTT.

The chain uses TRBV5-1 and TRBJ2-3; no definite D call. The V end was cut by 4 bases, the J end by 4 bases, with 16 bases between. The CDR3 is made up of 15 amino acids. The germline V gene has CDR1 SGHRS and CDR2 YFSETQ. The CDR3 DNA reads TGCGCCAGCAGCCGACCCGACCCAACCGCAGATACGCAGTATTTT. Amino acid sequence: CASSRPDPTADTQYF.

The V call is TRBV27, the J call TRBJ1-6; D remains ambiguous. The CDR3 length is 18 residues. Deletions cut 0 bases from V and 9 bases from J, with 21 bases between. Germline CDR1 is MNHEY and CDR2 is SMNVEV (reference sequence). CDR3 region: CASSLSPPGFRRVSPLHF. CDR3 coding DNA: TGTGCCAGCAGTTTATCCCCCCCGGGCTTTAGGCGGGTTTCACCCCTCCACTTT.

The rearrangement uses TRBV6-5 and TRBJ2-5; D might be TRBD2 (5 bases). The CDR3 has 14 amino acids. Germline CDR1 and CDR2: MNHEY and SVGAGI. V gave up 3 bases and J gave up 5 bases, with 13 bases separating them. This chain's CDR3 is CASSYGGAGETQYF. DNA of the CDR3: TGTGCCAGCAGTTATGGAGGAGCTGGGGAGACCCAGTACTTC.

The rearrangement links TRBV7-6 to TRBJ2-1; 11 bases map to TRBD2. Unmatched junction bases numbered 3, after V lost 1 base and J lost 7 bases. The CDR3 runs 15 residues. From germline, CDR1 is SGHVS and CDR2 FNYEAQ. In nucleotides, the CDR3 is TGTGCCAGCAGCTTAGAACTAGCGGGGGAGAATGAGCAGTTCTTC. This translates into CASSLELAGENEQFF.

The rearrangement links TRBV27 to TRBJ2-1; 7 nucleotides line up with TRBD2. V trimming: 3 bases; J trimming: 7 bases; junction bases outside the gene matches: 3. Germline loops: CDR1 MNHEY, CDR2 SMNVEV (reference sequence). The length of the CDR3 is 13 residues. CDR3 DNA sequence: TGTGCCAGCAGTTTTGTGGGGGGGAATGAGCAGTTCTTC. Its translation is CASSFVGGNEQFF.

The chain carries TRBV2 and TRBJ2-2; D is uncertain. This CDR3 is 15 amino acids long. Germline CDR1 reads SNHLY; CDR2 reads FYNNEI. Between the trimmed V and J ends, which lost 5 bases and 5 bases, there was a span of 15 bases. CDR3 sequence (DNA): TGTGCCAGCAGTAACACCGGGCGAACAACCGGGGAGCTGTTTTTT. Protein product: CASSNTGRTTGELFF.

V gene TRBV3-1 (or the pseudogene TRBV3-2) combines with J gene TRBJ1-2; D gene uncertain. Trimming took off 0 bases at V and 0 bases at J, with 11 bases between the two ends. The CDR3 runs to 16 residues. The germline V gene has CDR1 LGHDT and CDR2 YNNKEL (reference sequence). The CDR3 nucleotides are TGTGCCAGCAGCCAAGATTACTTAGAGCCTAACTATGGCTACACCTTC. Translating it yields CASSQDYLEPNYGYTF.

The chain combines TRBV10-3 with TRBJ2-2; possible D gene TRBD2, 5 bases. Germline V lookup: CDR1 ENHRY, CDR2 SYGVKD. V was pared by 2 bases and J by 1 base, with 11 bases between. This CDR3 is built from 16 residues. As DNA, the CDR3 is TGTGCCATCAGTGAGACGGGGAGCCTGAACACCGGGGAGCTGTTTTTT. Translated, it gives CAISETGSLNTGELFF.

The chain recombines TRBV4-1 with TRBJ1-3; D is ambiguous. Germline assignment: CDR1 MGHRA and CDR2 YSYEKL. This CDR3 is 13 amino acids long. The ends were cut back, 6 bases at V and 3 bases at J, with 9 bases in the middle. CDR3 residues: CASRDGVGNTIYF. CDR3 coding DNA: TGCGCCAGCAGAGACGGAGTTGGAAACACCATATATTTT.

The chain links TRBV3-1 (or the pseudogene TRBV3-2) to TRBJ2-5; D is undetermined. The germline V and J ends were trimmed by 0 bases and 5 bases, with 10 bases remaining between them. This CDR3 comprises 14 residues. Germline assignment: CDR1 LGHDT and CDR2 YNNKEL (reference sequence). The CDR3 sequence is CASSQDTSRETQYF. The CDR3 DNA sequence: TGTGCCAGCAGCCAAGACACCTCGAGGGAGACCCAGTACTTC.

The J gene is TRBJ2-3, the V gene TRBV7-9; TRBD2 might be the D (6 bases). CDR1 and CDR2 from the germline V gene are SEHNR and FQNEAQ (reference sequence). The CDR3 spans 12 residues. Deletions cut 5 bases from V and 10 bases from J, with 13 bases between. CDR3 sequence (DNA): TGTGCCAGCAGCCTTGGAGGGGATGCGCAGTATTTT. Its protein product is CASSLGGDAQYF. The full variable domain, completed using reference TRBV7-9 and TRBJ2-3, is DTGVSQNPRHKITKRGQNVTFRCDPISEHNRLYWYRQTLGQGPEFLTYFQNEAQLEKSRLLSDRFSAERPKGSFSTLEIQRTEQGDSAMYLCASSLGGDAQYFGPGTRLTVL.

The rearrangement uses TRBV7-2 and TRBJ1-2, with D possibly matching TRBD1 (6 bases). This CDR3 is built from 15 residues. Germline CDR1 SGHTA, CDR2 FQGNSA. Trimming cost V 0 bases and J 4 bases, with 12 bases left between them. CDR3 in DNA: TGTGCCAGCAGCTTAGCCGGGGACACCCCCTATGGCTACACCTTC. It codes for CASSLAGDTPYGYTF.

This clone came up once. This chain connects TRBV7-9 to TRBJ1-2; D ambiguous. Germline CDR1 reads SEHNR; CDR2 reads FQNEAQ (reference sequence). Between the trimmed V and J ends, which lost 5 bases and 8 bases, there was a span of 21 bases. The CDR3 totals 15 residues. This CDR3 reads CASSPGGIGGQGYTF. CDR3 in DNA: TGTGCCAGCAGCCCAGGAGGGATCGGAGGGCAAGGCTACACCTTC.

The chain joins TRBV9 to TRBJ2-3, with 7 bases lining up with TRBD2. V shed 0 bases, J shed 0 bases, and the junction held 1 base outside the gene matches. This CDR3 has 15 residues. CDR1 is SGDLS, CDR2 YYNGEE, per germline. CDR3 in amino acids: CASSVVSGSTDTQYF. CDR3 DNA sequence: TGTGCCAGCAGCGTAGTTAGCGGGAGCACAGATACGCAGTATTTT.

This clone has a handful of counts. DNA for the CDR3: TGTGCCAGCAGCTTATTTCCAGGGGCGGACTATGGCTACACCTTC. It yields the protein CASSLFPGADYGYTF. V gene TRBV7-6 combines with J gene TRBJ1-2, with D possibly matching TRBD1 (6 bases). The CDR3 extends over 15 amino acids. Germline V gene lookup returns CDR1 SGHVS and CDR2 FNYEAQ. With 2 bases removed from V and 3 bases from J, the gap between germline ends came to 13 bases.

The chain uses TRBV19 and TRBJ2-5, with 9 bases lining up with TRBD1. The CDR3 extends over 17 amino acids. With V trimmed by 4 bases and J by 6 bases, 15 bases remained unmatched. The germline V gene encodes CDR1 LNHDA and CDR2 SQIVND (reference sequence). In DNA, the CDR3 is TGTGCCAGTAGTACAGGGGGGACAGGGAGGACCGGGAAGACCCAGTACTTC. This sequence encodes CASSTGGTGRTGKTQYF.

The CDR3 DNA reads as TGTGCCAGCAGTGAAGTGGGGGGGAAGGAAAAACTGTTTTTT. Protein: CASSEVGGKEKLFF. The chain carries TRBV6-1 and TRBJ1-4, with D possibly being TRBD1 (5 bases). Trimming left V 1 base short and J 8 bases short, with 11 bases between. CDR1 and CDR2 (germline): MNHNS, SASEGT. The CDR3 has 14 residues.

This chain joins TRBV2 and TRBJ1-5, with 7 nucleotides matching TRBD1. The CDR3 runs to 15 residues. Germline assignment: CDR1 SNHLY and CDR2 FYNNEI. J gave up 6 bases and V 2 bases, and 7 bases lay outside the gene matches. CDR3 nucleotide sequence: TGTGCCAGCAGTGAATGGCCAGGGGGGGGTCAGCCCCAGCATTTT. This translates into CASSEWPGGGQPQHF.

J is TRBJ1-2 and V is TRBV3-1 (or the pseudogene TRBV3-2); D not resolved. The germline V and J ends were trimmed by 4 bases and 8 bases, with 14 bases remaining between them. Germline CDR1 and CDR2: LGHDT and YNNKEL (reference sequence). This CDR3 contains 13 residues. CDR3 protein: CASSPRGSQGYTF. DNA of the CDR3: TGTGCCAGCAGCCCTCGTGGCAGCCAGGGCTACACCTTC.

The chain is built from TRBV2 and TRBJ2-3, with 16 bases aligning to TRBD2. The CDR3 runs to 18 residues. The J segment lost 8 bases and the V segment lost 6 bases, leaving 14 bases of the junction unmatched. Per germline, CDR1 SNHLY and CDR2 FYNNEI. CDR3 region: CASSESFGTSGRAGTQYF. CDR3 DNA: TGTGCCAGCAGCGAAAGTTTCGGGACTAGCGGGAGGGCCGGTACGCAGTATTTT.